A selection of T cell receptor beta chains follows, all from one sample in a study of shared T cell receptors in the human thymus. The assay was immunoSEQ multiplex PCR, and TCRdb's table has in-frame clones only and misses some. The sample lists more than 550,000 clones, around 87% seen once, with roughly 0.0094% in the top ten. This same sample was also part of a study on human thymus T cells.

Specimen: thymocytes. The receptors shown here come from a boy less than two years old with a congenital heart defect. The CDR3 runs from the conserved cysteine through the conserved F or W. A D gene is named only where the DNA matches it firmly. Some rows have no size entry. The others give once, few or many, or a class for an expanded clone.

D: TRBD1
V: TRBV27
J: TRBJ2-1
size: -
CDR3: CASSHLGDRGGNEQFF
DNA: TGTGCCAGCAGTCATCTCGGGGACAGGGGAGGCAATGAGCAGTTCTTC

D: -
V: TRBV5-6
J: TRBJ2-4
size: -
CDR3: CASSLSRHVPYF
DNA: TGTGCCAGCAGCTTGTCCAGACATGTTCCCTACTTC

D: TRBD1
V: TRBV5-4
J: TRBJ1-2
size: -
CDR3: CASSPQGVRGYTF
DNA: TGTGCCAGCAGCCCCCAGGGGGTGCGAGGCTACACCTTC

D: -
V: TRBV6-1
J: TRBJ1-1
size: -
CDR3: CASILGGNTEAFF
DNA: TGTGCCAGCATTTTAGGGGGGAACACTGAAGCTTTCTTT

D: TRBD1
V: TRBV11-2
J: TRBJ1-1
size: few
CDR3: CASSGKTGVNTEAFF
DNA: TGTGCCAGCAGCGGGAAGACAGGGGTAAACACTGAAGCTTTCTTT

D: TRBD2
V: TRBV7-2
J: TRBJ2-3
size: -
CDR3: CASSSPGEAGGPADTQYF
DNA: TGTGCCAGCAGCTCCCCCGGGGAAGCGGGGGGGCCGGCAGATACGCAGTATTTT

D: TRBD2
V: TRBV29-1
J: TRBJ2-6
size: -
CDR3: CSVVSGRVSSGANVLTF
DNA: TGCAGCGTTGTAAGCGGGAGGGTAAGCTCTGGGGCCAACGTCCTGACTTTC

D: TRBD2
V: TRBV5-4
J: TRBJ2-1
size: -
CDR3: CASSPSLAGGPSEQFF
DNA: TGTGCCAGCAGCCCTTCTTTGGCGGGGGGGCCTAGTGAGCAGTTCTTC

D: -
V: TRBV28
J: TRBJ1-2
size: -
CDR3: CASSQIQGYEGYTF
DNA: TGTGCCAGCAGCCAAATACAGGGCTATGAGGGCTACACCTTC

D: -
V: TRBV7-9
J: TRBJ2-7
size: -
CDR3: CASSRRGSYEQYF
DNA: TGTGCCAGCAGCCGTCGGGGGTCCTACGAGCAGTACTTC

D: -
V: TRBV27
J: TRBJ2-7
size: -
CDR3: CASSFRQDNYEQYF
DNA: TGTGCCAGCAGTTTCAGGCAGGACAACTACGAGCAGTACTTC

D: TRBD2
V: TRBV5-1
J: TRBJ2-1
size: -
CDR3: CASSLSGLAGDNEQFF
DNA: TGCGCCAGCAGCTTGTCGGGGCTAGCGGGAGACAATGAGCAGTTCTTC

D: TRBD2
V: TRBV9
J: TRBJ2-1
size: -
CDR3: CASSPWEREAWGGEFF
DNA: TGTGCCAGCAGCCCTTGGGAGCGGGAGGCTTGGGGGGGGGAGTTCTTC

D: TRBD1
V: TRBV9
J: TRBJ1-1
size: -
CDR3: CASSVVGQANTEAFF
DNA: TGTGCCAGCAGCGTAGTGGGACAGGCGAACACTGAAGCTTTCTTT

D: TRBD1
V: TRBV12-5
J: TRBJ1-2
size: -
CDR3: CASGLPSPQGARDYGYTF
DNA: TGTGCTAGTGGTTTGCCCTCTCCCCAGGGGGCGAGGGACTATGGCTACACCTTC

D: TRBD1
V: TRBV4-3
J: TRBJ2-2
size: -
CDR3: CASSQVVIIGDREEDGELFF
DNA: TGCGCCAGCAGCCAAGTAGTCATTATTGGGGACAGGGAAGAAGACGGGGAGCTGTTTTTT

D: -
V: TRBV6-5
J: TRBJ2-7
size: -
CDR3: CASSSGAPMSEQYF
DNA: TGTGCCAGCAGTTCAGGGGCGCCAATGTCCGAGCAGTACTTC

D: -
V: TRBV30
J: TRBJ1-1
size: few
CDR3: CAWSVLENTEAFF
DNA: TGTGCCTGGAGTGTATTAGAAAACACTGAAGCTTTCTTT

D: TRBD2
V: TRBV27
J: TRBJ2-5
size: -
CDR3: CASTPTSGWSGETQYF
DNA: TGTGCCAGCACCCCGACTAGCGGATGGTCGGGGGAGACCCAGTACTTC

D: -
V: TRBV5-1
J: TRBJ2-2
size: -
CDR3: CASSLGHSNTGELFF
DNA: TGCGCCAGCAGCCTAGGACATTCGAACACCGGGGAGCTGTTTTTT